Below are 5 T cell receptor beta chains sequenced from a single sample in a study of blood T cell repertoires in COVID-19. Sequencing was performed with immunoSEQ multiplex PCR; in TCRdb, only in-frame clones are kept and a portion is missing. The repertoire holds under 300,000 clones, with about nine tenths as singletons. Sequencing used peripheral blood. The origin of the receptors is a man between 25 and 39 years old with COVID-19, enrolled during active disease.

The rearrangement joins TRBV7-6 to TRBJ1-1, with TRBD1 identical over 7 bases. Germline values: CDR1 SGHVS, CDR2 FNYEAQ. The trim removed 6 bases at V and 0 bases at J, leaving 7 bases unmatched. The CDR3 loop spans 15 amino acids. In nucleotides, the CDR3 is TGTGCCAGCAGTAAACTGACAGGGATGAACACTGAAGCTTTCTTT. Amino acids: CASSKLTGMNTEAFF.

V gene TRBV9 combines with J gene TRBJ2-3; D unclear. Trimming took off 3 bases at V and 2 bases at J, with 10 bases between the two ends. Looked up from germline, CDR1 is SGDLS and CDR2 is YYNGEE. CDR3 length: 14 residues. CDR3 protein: CASSAFEDTDTQYF. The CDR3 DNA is TGTGCCAGCAGCGCCTTCGAGGACACAGATACGCAGTATTTT.

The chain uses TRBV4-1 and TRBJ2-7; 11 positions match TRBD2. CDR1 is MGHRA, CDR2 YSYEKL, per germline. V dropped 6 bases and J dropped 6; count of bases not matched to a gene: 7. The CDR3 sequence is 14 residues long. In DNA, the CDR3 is TGCGCCAGCAGTCCGACTAGCGGGGCATCCGAGCAGTACTTC. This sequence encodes CASSPTSGASEQYF.

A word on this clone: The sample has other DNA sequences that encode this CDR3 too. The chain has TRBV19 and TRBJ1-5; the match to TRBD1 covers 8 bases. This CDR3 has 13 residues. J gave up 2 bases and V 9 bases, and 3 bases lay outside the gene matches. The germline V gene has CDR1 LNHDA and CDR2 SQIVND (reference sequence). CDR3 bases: TGTGCCAGCTCGACAGGGGGCAATCAGCCCCAGCATTTT. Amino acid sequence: CASSTGGNQPQHF.

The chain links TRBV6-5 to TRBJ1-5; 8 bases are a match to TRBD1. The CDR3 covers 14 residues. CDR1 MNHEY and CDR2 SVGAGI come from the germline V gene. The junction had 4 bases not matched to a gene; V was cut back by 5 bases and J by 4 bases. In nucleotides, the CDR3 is TGTGCCAGCAGTCCCCGACAGGGGAATCAGCCCCAGCATTTT. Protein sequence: CASSPRQGNQPQHF.